This paragraph reports one TCR beta chain. The antigen is unknown. With random hexamers, about 0.5 to 1 ug RNA was reverse transcribed. The CDR3 of TCR beta was amplified by immunoSEQ multiplex PCR across 54 Vbeta and 13 Jbeta. In TCRdb, the immunoSEQ multiplex PCR reads were re-called with MiXCR into one record per CDR3 protein. The sample consists of over 95,000 distinct CDR3 sequences, about 90% of them appearing once. The CDR3 contains 11 residues. Germline CDR1 reads SQVTM; CDR2 reads ANQGSEA. The V and J ends lost 7 bases and 8 bases, in that order; junction bases with no gene match: 6. Sequencing of TCR beta covered CD8+ and CD4+ T cells obtained from blood. This record belongs to a study of CD8 T cells in Susac syndrome. The study, taken as a whole, reports: As the study acknowledged, the number of individuals in its TCR sequencing and HLA analysis was relatively small.

The specimen sequenced was CD8+ T cells from PBMCs. This sequence joins TRBV29-1 and TRBJ1-2; 8 nucleotides agree with TRBD1. The receptor comes from a human donor in good health. The CDR3 is CSGGQGTGYTF. In DNA form, the CDR3 reads TGCAGCGGTGGACAGGGCACCGGCTACACCTTC.